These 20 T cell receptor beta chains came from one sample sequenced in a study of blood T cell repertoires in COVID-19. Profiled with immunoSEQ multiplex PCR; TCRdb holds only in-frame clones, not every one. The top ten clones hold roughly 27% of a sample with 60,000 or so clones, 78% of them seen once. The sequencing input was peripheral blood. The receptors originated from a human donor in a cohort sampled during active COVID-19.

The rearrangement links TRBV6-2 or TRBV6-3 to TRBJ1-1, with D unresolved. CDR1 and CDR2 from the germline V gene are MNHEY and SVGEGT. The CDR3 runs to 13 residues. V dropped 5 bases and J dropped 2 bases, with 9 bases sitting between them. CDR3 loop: CASSGEGNTEAFF. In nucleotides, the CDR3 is TGTGCCAGCAGTGGGGAGGGTAACACTGAAGCTTTCTTT.

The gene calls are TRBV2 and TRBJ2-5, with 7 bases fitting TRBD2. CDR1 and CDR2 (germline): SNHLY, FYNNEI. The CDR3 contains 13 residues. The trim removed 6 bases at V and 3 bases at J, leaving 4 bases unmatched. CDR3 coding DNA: TGTGCCAGCAGCGCGGGAGCCGAAGAGACCCAGTACTTC. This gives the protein CASSAGAEETQYF.

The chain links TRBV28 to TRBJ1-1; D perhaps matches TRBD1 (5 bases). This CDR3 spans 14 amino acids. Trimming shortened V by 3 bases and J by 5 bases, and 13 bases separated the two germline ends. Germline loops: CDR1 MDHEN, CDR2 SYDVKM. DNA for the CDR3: TGTGCCAGCAGTTTTCGGGGGAAGGGAACTGAAGCTTTCTTT. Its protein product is CASSFRGKGTEAFF.

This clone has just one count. The CDR3 DNA reads as TGTGCCAGCAGTTACTCGAGCGGTGGGCACAATCAGCCCCAGCATTTT. Protein sequence: CASSYSSGGHNQPQHF. The rearrangement uses TRBV6-6 and TRBJ1-5, with no clear D. V was clipped by 0 bases and J by 3 bases, with 12 bases between them. The germline CDR1 and CDR2 sequences are MNHNY and SVGAGI (reference sequence). This CDR3 spans 16 amino acids.

The CDR3 DNA follows: TGTGCCAGCAGCTTCCGTGACAGCTCCTACGAGCAGTACTTC. As protein: CASSFRDSSYEQYF. The chain links TRBV7-9 to TRBJ2-7, with D tentatively TRBD1 (5 bases). CDR3 length: 14 residues. Germline loops: CDR1 SEHNR, CDR2 FQNEAQ (reference sequence). The V end was cut by 3 bases, the J end by 0 bases, with 9 bases between.

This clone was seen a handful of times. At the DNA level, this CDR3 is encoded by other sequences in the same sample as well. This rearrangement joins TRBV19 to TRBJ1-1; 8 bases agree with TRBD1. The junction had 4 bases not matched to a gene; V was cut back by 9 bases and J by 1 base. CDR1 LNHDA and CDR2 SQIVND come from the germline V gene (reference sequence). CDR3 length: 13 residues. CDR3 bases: TGTGCCAGCCGGACAGGGAGGAACACTGAAGCTTTCTTT. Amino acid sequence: CASRTGRNTEAFF.

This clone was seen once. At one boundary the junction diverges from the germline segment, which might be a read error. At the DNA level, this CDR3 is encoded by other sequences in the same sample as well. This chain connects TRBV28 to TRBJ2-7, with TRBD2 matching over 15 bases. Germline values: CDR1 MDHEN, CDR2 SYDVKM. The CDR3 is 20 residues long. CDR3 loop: CASSLRPGLAGGFLSYEQYF. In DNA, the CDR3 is TGTGCCAGCAGTCTACGCCCGGGACTAGCGGGAGGATTCCTCTCCTATGAGCAGTACTTC.

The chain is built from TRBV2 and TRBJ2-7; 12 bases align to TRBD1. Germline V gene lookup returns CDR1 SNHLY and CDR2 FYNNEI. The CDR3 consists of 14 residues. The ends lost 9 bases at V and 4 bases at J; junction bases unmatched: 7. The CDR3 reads CASGPGQGAYEQYF. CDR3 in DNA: TGTGCCAGTGGCCCGGGACAGGGGGCTTACGAGCAGTACTTC.

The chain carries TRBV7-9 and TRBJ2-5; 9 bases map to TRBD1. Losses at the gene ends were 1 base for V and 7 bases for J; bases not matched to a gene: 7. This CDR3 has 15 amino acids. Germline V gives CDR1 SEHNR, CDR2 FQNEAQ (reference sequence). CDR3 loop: CASSLERDRDPTQYF. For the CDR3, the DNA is TGTGCCAGCAGCTTAGAGCGGGACAGGGACCCGACCCAGTACTTC. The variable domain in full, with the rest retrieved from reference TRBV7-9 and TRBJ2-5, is DTGVSQNPRHKITKRGQNVTFRCDPISEHNRLYWYRQTLGQGPEFLTYFQNEAQLEKSRLLSDRFSAERPKGSFSTLEIQRTEQGDSAMYLCASSLERDRDPTQYFGPGTRLLVL.

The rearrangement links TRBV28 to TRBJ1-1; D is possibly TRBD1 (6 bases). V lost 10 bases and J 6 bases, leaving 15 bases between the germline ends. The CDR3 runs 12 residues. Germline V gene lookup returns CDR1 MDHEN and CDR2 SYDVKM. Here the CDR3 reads CATTDRMAEAFF. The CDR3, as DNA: TGTGCCACTACGGACAGAATGGCTGAAGCTTTCTTT.

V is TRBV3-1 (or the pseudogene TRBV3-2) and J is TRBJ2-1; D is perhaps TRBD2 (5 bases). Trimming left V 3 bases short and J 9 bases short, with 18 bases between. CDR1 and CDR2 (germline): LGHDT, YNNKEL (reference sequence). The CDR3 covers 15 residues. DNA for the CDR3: TGTGCCAGCAGCCATTATACTACCGGAGGCGGTGAGCAGTTCTTC. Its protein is CASSHYTTGGGEQFF.

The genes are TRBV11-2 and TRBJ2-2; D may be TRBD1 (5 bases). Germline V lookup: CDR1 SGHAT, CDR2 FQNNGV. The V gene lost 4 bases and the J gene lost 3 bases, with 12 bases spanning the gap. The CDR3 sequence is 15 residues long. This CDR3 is CASSSQGLDTGELFF. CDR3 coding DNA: TGTGCCAGCAGCTCGCAGGGTCTTGACACCGGGGAGCTGTTTTTT.

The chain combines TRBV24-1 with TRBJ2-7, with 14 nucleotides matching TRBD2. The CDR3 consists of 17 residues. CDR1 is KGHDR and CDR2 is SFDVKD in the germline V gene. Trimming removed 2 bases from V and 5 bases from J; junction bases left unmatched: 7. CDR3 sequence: CATSDYGTSGSVNEQYF. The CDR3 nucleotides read TGTGCCACCAGTGATTATGGGACTAGCGGGAGTGTCAACGAGCAGTACTTC.

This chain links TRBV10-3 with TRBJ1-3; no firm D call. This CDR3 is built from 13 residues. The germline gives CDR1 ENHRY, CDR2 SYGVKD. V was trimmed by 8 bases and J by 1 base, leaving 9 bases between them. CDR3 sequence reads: CAIRPGSGNTIYF. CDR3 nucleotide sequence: TGTGCCATCCGTCCCGGGTCTGGAAACACCATATATTTT.

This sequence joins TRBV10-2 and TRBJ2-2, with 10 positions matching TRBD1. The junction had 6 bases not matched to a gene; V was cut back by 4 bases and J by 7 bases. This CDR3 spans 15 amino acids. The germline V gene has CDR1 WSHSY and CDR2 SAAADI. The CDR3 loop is CASSGRTGGVGELFF. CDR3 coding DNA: TGCGCCAGCAGTGGAAGGACAGGGGGAGTCGGGGAGCTGTTTTTT.

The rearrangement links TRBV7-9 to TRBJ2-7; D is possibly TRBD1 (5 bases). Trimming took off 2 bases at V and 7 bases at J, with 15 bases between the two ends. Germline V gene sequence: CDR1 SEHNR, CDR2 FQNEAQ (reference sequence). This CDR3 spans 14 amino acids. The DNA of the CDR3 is TGTGCCAGCAGCTTAACAGGTATCGATGGGGAGCAGTACTTC. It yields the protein CASSLTGIDGEQYF.

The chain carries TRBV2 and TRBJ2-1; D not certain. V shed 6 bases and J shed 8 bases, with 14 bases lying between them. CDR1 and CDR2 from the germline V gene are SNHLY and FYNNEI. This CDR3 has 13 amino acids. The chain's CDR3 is CASRYPVSHEQFF. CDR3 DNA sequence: TGTGCCAGCAGATATCCGGTGAGCCATGAGCAGTTCTTC.

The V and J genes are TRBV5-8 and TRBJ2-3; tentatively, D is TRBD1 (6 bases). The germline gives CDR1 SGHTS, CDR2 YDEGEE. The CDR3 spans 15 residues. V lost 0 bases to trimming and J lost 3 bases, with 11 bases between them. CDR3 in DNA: TGTGCCAGCAGCTTGGGGGACACCAGGACAGATACGCAGTATTTT. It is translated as CASSLGDTRTDTQYF.

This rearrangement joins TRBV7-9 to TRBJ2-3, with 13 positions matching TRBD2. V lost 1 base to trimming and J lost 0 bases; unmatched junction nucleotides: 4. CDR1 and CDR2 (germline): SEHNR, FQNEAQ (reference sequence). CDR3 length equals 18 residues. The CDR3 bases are TGTGCCAGCAGCTTAGGGACTAGCGGGGGCCCTAGCACAGATACGCAGTATTTT. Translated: CASSLGTSGGPSTDTQYF.

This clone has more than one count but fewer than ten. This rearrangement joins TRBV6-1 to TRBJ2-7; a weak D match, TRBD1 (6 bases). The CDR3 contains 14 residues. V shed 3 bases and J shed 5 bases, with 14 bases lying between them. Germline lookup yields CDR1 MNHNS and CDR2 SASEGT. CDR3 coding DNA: TGTGCCAGCAGTGACCTACAGGGATACGACGAGCAGTACTTC. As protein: CASSDLQGYDEQYF.